These 28 T cell receptor beta chains originate from one sample sequenced in a study of blood T cell repertoires in COVID-19. The data were produced by immunoSEQ multiplex PCR, yet TCRdb's version contains in-frame clones alone and is incomplete. The profile shows more than 100,000 clones, over 85% of them singletons. The specimen sequenced was peripheral blood. These receptors were obtained from a woman of 80 years or more in a cohort sampled during active COVID-19.

The chain couples TRBV5-1 to TRBJ2-7, with TRBD1 matching over 8 bases. Germline values: CDR1 SGHRS, CDR2 YFSETQ. Germline trimming cut 0 bases from V and 4 bases from J; bases unmatched to any gene: 6. The length of the CDR3 is 15 residues. This chain's CDR3 is CASSLGTGFSYEQYF. CDR3 bases: TGCGCCAGCAGCTTGGGGACAGGGTTTTCGTACGAGCAGTACTTC.

The chain links TRBV6-5 to TRBJ1-5, with 10 positions matching TRBD1. Germline-derived CDR1 and CDR2 are MNHEY and SVGAGI. The CDR3 is 15 residues long. After removal of 6 bases from V and 6 bases from J, the junction contained 8 bases not matched to a gene. The CDR3 reads CASRDHRDRGQPQHF. CDR3 in DNA: TGTGCCAGCAGAGACCACCGGGACAGGGGTCAGCCCCAGCATTTT.

CDR3 DNA: TGTGCCAGCAGGGGGGGGGACAGGGTCAAAACTGAAGCTTTCTTT. Translation gives CASRGGDRVKTEAFF. The V gene is TRBV28, the J gene TRBJ1-1; 9 nucleotides line up with TRBD1. V lost 6 bases to trimming and J lost 5 bases; unmatched junction nucleotides: 10. Germline V CDR1 and CDR2: MDHEN, SYDVKM. The CDR3 has 15 amino acids.

This rearrangement joins TRBV5-1 to TRBJ1-2; D gene unclear. There are 14 residues in the CDR3. V was clipped by 1 base and J by 6 bases, with 13 bases between them. Germline CDR1 reads SGHRS; CDR2 reads YFSETQ. This CDR3 is CASSLQQPQDGYTF. The CDR3, as DNA: TGCGCCAGCAGCTTGCAACAGCCCCAGGATGGCTACACCTTC.

V is TRBV4-2 and J is TRBJ2-5; a weak D match, TRBD2 (6 bases). Germline loops: CDR1 LGHNA, CDR2 YNFKEQ. The CDR3 has 14 residues. Trimming cost V 6 bases and J 2 bases, with 13 bases left between them. The CDR3 DNA follows: TGTGCCAGCAGGCCAGAGCTAGCGCAAGAGACCCAGTACTTC. Its translation: CASRPELAQETQYF.

The chain recombines TRBV28 with TRBJ1-4, with a weak D call TRBD1 (6 bases). Trimming removed 2 bases from V and 13 bases from J, with 20 bases in between. Per the germline V gene, CDR1 is MDHEN and CDR2 is SYDVKM. CDR3 length: 15 residues. CDR3 nucleotide sequence: TGTGCCAGCAGTTTAGGGCAGGGGCTTGGGATTCGACTGTTTTTT. It specifies CASSLGQGLGIRLFF.

The chain combines TRBV27 with TRBJ1-4, with unresolved D. Germline values: CDR1 MNHEY, CDR2 SMNVEV (reference sequence). The CDR3 consists of 15 residues. Trimming pared 5 bases from V and 0 bases from J, leaving 10 bases between. The CDR3 DNA follows: TGTGCCAGCAGTCCCCTGTTTGCAACTAATGAAAAACTGTTTTTT. Translating it yields CASSPLFATNEKLFF.

Here the CDR3 DNA reads TGCAGTGCTAGCCAGGGAGGAGGCTACACCTTC. It yields the protein CSASQGGGYTF. The chain is built from TRBV20-1 and TRBJ1-2; the D gene is possibly TRBD1 (5 bases). Germline V CDR1 and CDR2: DFQATT, SNEGSKA (reference sequence). Trimming stripped 3 bases from V and 8 bases from J, with 10 bases between. There are 11 residues in the CDR3.

This sequence joins TRBV20-1 and TRBJ1-1; the D is unclear. V shed 4 bases and J shed 1 base, with 10 bases lying between them. CDR1 and CDR2 from the germline V gene are DFQATT and SNEGSKA (reference sequence). The CDR3 contains 13 residues. Here the CDR3 DNA reads TGCAGTGCTACTGACCTGAGGAACACTGAAGCTTTCTTT. Amino acids: CSATDLRNTEAFF.

The chain employs TRBV23-1 and TRBJ1-3, with a weak D call TRBD1 (5 bases). TRBV23-1 is an ORF for which the function is uncertain. V gave up 3 bases and J gave up 0 bases, with 12 bases separating them. The CDR3 sequence is 16 residues long. This chain's CDR3 is CASSHRTSSSGNTIYF. CDR3 nucleotide sequence: TGCGCCAGCAGTCATCGGACATCGAGCTCTGGAAACACCATATATTTT.

The rearrangement joins TRBV6-4 to TRBJ2-1; 10 bases align to TRBD2. The germline CDR1 and CDR2 sequences are MRHNA and SNTAGT. V dropped 5 bases and J dropped 5; count of bases not matched to a gene: 6. The CDR3 length is 15 residues. CDR3 DNA: TGTGCCAGCAGTCCGACTAGCGGGTCGCACAATGAGCAGTTCTTC. Protein sequence: CASSPTSGSHNEQFF.

The CDR3 DNA sequence: TGCAGCGCCCCGACAGCAGACTATGGCTACACCTTC. It specifies CSAPTADYGYTF. The chain recombines TRBV29-1 with TRBJ1-2; D is possibly TRBD1 (5 bases). Germline values: CDR1 SQVTM, CDR2 ANQGSEA. V gave up 7 bases and J gave up 3 bases, with 12 bases separating them. The CDR3 has 12 residues.

This chain joins TRBV19 and TRBJ1-5; 9 positions match TRBD1. Germline values: CDR1 LNHDA, CDR2 SQIVND (reference sequence). The CDR3 runs 15 residues. The V gene end was trimmed by 3 bases and the J gene end by 7 bases; junction bases not matched to a gene: 7. This chain's CDR3 is CASSIQGQGGQPQHF. The CDR3 DNA reads TGTGCCAGTAGTATTCAGGGACAGGGCGGGCAGCCCCAGCATTTT.

This clone appeared once. V is TRBV27 and J is TRBJ1-6, with TRBD1 as a possible D gene (5 bases). This CDR3 contains 15 residues. The V end was cut by 6 bases, the J end by 5 bases, with 14 bases between. Germline loops: CDR1 MNHEY, CDR2 SMNVEV (reference sequence). The CDR3 DNA sequence: TGTGCCAGCAGATTACAGGAATCTAATAATTCACCCCTCCACTTT. Encoded protein: CASRLQESNNSPLHF.

This sequence joins TRBV19 and TRBJ2-2; D perhaps matches TRBD2 (6 bases). CDR1 LNHDA and CDR2 SQIVND come from the germline V gene (reference sequence). The CDR3 has 15 residues. V lost 6 bases and J lost 5, with 16 bases in between. CDR3 protein: CASRMGTSRTGELFF. CDR3 nucleotides: TGTGCCAGTAGGATGGGGACTTCGAGAACCGGGGAGCTGTTTTTT.

The J gene is TRBJ2-1, the V gene TRBV13; D is possibly TRBD2 (5 bases). This CDR3 comprises 16 residues. The V and J ends lost 1 base and 4 bases respectively, with 14 bases between them. Per the germline V gene, CDR1 is PRHDT and CDR2 is FYEKMQ (reference sequence). The CDR3, as DNA: TGTGCCAGCAGCTTAGTATCTAGAGGGCCGTACAATGAGCAGTTCTTC. It yields the protein CASSLVSRGPYNEQFF.

The gene calls are TRBV27 and TRBJ2-6; D possibly corresponds to TRBD2 (5 bases). Germline CDR1 is MNHEY and CDR2 is SMNVEV (reference sequence). The CDR3 is 17 amino acids. V was pared by 2 bases and J by 0 bases, with 11 bases between. The CDR3: CASSLDQRISGANVLTF. CDR3 DNA sequence: TGTGCCAGCAGTTTAGATCAGCGGATCTCTGGGGCCAACGTCCTGACTTTC. The full variable domain, rest sourced from reference TRBV27 and TRBJ2-6, is EAQVTQNPRYLITVTGKKLTVTCSQNMNHEYMSWYRQDPGLGLRQIYYSMNVEVTDKGDVPEGYKVSRKEKRNFPLILESPSPNQTSLYFCASSLDQRISGANVLTFGAGSRLTVL.

The chain links TRBV11-2 to TRBJ2-3, with 10 bases lining up with TRBD2. J lost 1 base, V lost 1 base, and 2 bases had no gene match. The CDR3 is made up of 16 amino acids. Germline V gene sequence: CDR1 SGHAT, CDR2 FQNNGV. In DNA form, the CDR3 reads TGTGCCAGCAGCTTAGTCCTAGCGGGAGGCACAGATACGCAGTATTTT. This gives the protein CASSLVLAGGTDTQYF.

The gene calls are TRBV7-5 and TRBJ1-2; the D segment call TRBD1 is taken from the table without a DNA check. TRBV7-5 is noted as a pseudogene. This CDR3 spans 11 amino acids. The CDR3 sequence is CARSLDSDTRF. The CDR3 DNA reads TGTGCCAGAAGCTTAGATAGTGACACTCGCTTC.

The V call is TRBV25-1, the J call TRBJ1-1; perhaps TRBD1 as D (6 bases). This CDR3 spans 11 amino acids. V lost 7 bases and J lost 6, with 9 bases in between. Looked up from germline, CDR1 is MGHDK and CDR2 is SYGVNS. Here the CDR3 DNA reads TGTGCCAGCACTCGACAGGCTGAAGCTTTCTTT. Amino acid sequence: CASTRQAEAFF.

About this clone itself: This sample also contains other DNA sequences that code for the same CDR3. The chain is built from TRBV3-1 (or the pseudogene TRBV3-2) and TRBJ2-1; 10 nucleotides agree with TRBD1. CDR1 LGHDT and CDR2 YNNKEL come from the germline V gene (reference sequence). V lost 2 bases and J lost 6; bases outside the gene matches: 7. CDR3 length equals 16 residues. The CDR3 DNA reads TGTGCCAGCAGCCAACTCGGGACAGGGGTAGGCAATGAGCAGTTCTTC. It is translated as CASSQLGTGVGNEQFF.

This sequence joins TRBV9 and TRBJ2-7; maybe TRBD1 (6 bases). CDR1 is SGDLS, CDR2 YYNGEE, per germline. V was pared by 2 bases and J by 0 bases, with 12 bases between. This CDR3 is built from 15 residues. The CDR3 nucleotides read TGTGCCAGCAGCGTCGGCCAGGGGCGCTCCTACGAGCAGTACTTC. It is translated as CASSVGQGRSYEQYF.

The chain employs TRBV13 and TRBJ2-1; the D gene is possibly TRBD1 (5 bases). Trimming took 3 bases from V and 7 from J, leaving 16 bases between them. The CDR3 has 15 residues. The germline CDR1 and CDR2 sequences are PRHDT and FYEKMQ (reference sequence). The CDR3 here is CASSLGRAIRNEQFF. In DNA, the CDR3 is TGTGCCAGCAGCTTGGGCAGGGCTATTAGGAATGAGCAGTTCTTC.

This chain connects TRBV3-1 (or the pseudogene TRBV3-2) to TRBJ1-5, with D uncertain. Trimming removed 3 bases from V and 4 bases from J, with 13 bases in between. This CDR3 has 15 amino acids. In germline, CDR1 is LGHDT, CDR2 YNNKEL (reference sequence). The CDR3 DNA follows: TGTGCCAGCAGCCAGTTTCACCAAACTAATCAGCCCCAGCATTTT. Residues: CASSQFHQTNQPQHF.

The rearrangement links TRBV18 to TRBJ2-1; maybe TRBD1 (6 bases). V lost 4 bases and J lost 6, with 22 bases in between. The CDR3 totals 17 residues. The germline CDR1 and CDR2 sequences are KGHSH and LQKENI. The CDR3 DNA reads TGTGCCAGCTCACGTCCCGTGGGGCAGGGGAATGGCAATGAGCAGTTCTTC. It encodes CASSRPVGQGNGNEQFF.

The V call is TRBV18, the J call TRBJ1-3, with TRBD1 matching over 8 bases. J gave up 0 bases and V 3 bases, and 13 bases lay outside the gene matches. Germline loops: CDR1 KGHSH, CDR2 LQKENI. The CDR3 length is 19 residues. The CDR3: CASSPKGQATSSSGNTIYF. The DNA for the CDR3 is TGTGCCAGCTCACCTAAGGGACAGGCCACATCCAGCTCTGGAAACACCATATATTTT.

This sequence joins TRBV5-1 and TRBJ2-5, with D perhaps matching TRBD2 (5 bases). CDR1 and CDR2 (germline): SGHRS, YFSETQ. This CDR3 has 16 residues. Trimming left V 3 bases short and J 2 bases short, with 17 bases between. CDR3 bases: TGCGCCAGCAGCTCGCCGGGGAGATTCGGGCAAGAGACCCAGTACTTC. Residues: CASSSPGRFGQETQYF. The full variable domain, completed using reference TRBV5-1 and TRBJ2-5, is KAGVTQTPRYLIKTRGQQVTLSCSPISGHRSVSWYQQTPGQGLQFLFEYFSETQRNKGNFPGRFSGRQFSNSRSEMNVSTLELGDSALYLCASSSPGRFGQETQYFGPGTRLLVL.

The chain joins TRBV29-1 to TRBJ2-7; 11 nucleotides line up with TRBD1. The CDR3 spans 17 residues. V gave up 7 bases and J gave up 3 bases; unmatched junction bases: 17. Germline CDR1 reads SQVTM; CDR2 reads ANQGSEA. CDR3 sequence reads: CSAQGGSGDRGVYEQYF. DNA of the CDR3: TGCAGCGCTCAGGGCGGTTCCGGGGACAGGGGGGTCTACGAGCAGTACTTC.